These T cell receptor beta chains were read from a single sample in a study of blood T cell repertoires in COVID-19. The method was immunoSEQ multiplex PCR; TCRdb's version includes in-frame clones alone and lacks a portion of them. The table includes roughly 63,000 clones, roughly 87% detected once. Sequenced material: peripheral blood. The receptor source for this set is a man aged 50 or older with active COVID-19. Each CDR3 is given with its conserved first and last residue. The D gene is left open where the match is weak. Size values are once, few and many counts, or a class for expanded clones, and some rows have none.

j_gene: TRBJ1-2; v_gene: TRBV30; d_gene: .; abundance: .; CDR3nt: TGTGCCTGGAGTGTCGGGGGGGGCGGATCAGGCTATGGCTACACCTTC; CDR3aa: CAWSVGGGGSGYGYTF
j_gene: TRBJ2-5; v_gene: TRBV5-1; d_gene: TRBD2; abundance: .; CDR3nt: TGCGCCAGCAGCCGTGCGACTAGCGGGGGGTCTCGGGAGACCCAGTACTTC; CDR3aa: CASSRATSGGSRETQYF
j_gene: TRBJ1-2; v_gene: TRBV2; d_gene: .; abundance: .; CDR3nt: TGTGCCAGCAGTCGACTCCGGGACTTTTATGGCTACACCTTC; CDR3aa: CASSRLRDFYGYTF
j_gene: TRBJ1-2; v_gene: TRBV6-4; d_gene: .; abundance: .; CDR3nt: TGTGCCAGCAAAAAAGGACATCCCTATGGCTACACCTTC; CDR3aa: CASKKGHPYGYTF
j_gene: TRBJ2-2; v_gene: TRBV2; d_gene: .; abundance: .; CDR3nt: TGTGCCAGCAGCCCATCTGTGCCTAGAACCGGGGAGCTGTTTTTT; CDR3aa: CASSPSVPRTGELFF
j_gene: TRBJ1-2; v_gene: TRBV5-1; d_gene: .; abundance: .; CDR3nt: TGCGCCAGCAGCTTGGGCGGGGGACCCTATGGCTACACCTTC; CDR3aa: CASSLGGGPYGYTF
j_gene: TRBJ2-3; v_gene: TRBV27; d_gene: TRBD2; abundance: once; CDR3nt: TGTGCCAGCGGGTTAGCGGGGGGTGTCACAGATACGCAGTATTTT; CDR3aa: CASGLAGGVTDTQYF
j_gene: TRBJ1-5; v_gene: TRBV27; d_gene: .; abundance: .; CDR3nt: TGTGCCAGCAGTTACCAGGGTGGCAATCAGCCCCAGCATTTT; CDR3aa: CASSYQGGNQPQHF
j_gene: TRBJ2-7; v_gene: TRBV5-6; d_gene: TRBD2; abundance: few; CDR3nt: TGTGCCAGCAGCTCTGAGGGTGGGGTAGCGGGTCAGTTCTCCTACGAGCAGTACTTC; CDR3aa: CASSSEGGVAGQFSYEQYF
j_gene: TRBJ2-7; v_gene: TRBV7-2; d_gene: TRBD1; abundance: .; CDR3nt: TGTGCCAGCAGCTTAGTGGACAGGGGCTACGAGCAGTACTTC; CDR3aa: CASSLVDRGYEQYF
j_gene: TRBJ1-1; v_gene: TRBV2; d_gene: TRBD1; abundance: .; CDR3nt: TGTGCCAGCAGGGATACAGGGGGGCCGGTCACCTATGCTTTCTTT; CDR3aa: CASRDTGGPVTYAFF
j_gene: TRBJ1-6; v_gene: TRBV12-5; d_gene: .; abundance: .; CDR3nt: TGTGCTAGTGGTCTCCTCCCCCAGTCACCCCTCCACTTT; CDR3aa: CASGLLPQSPLHF
j_gene: TRBJ2-5; v_gene: TRBV3-1/TRBV3-2; d_gene: .; abundance: .; CDR3nt: TGTGCCAGCAGCCTACCAACTAAATCTGGGGAGACCCAGTACTTC; CDR3aa: CASSLPTKSGETQYF
j_gene: TRBJ1-3; v_gene: TRBV13; d_gene: .; abundance: .; CDR3nt: TGTGCCAGCAGCTTAGGTGGGTTTCGGAAGGGGTCGGCTGGAAACACCATATATTTT; CDR3aa: CASSLGGFRKGSAGNTIYF
j_gene: TRBJ2-7; v_gene: TRBV29-1; d_gene: TRBD1; abundance: .; CDR3nt: TGCAGCGTGCTTTGGGGGGACAGGGGCCACGAGCAGTACTTC; CDR3aa: CSVLWGDRGHEQYF
j_gene: TRBJ2-3; v_gene: TRBV14; d_gene: .; abundance: .; CDR3nt: TGTGCCAGCAGCCAATTTCAGCAGGCAGATACGCAGTATTTT; CDR3aa: CASSQFQQADTQYF
j_gene: TRBJ2-2; v_gene: TRBV3-1/TRBV3-2; d_gene: TRBD2; abundance: .; CDR3nt: TGTGCCAGCAGCCAATTGGCGGGGGGAGCGAACACCGGGGAGCTGTTTTTT; CDR3aa: CASSQLAGGANTGELFF
j_gene: TRBJ2-6; v_gene: TRBV7-6; d_gene: TRBD1; abundance: .; CDR3nt: TGTGCCAGCAGCTCCCGGGACAGGGTCCTTTCCGACGTCCTGACTTTC; CDR3aa: CASSSRDRVLSDVLTF
j_gene: TRBJ1-2; v_gene: TRBV12-3/TRBV12-4; d_gene: .; abundance: .; CDR3nt: TGTGCCAGCAGTCCCGACAGATATGGCTACACCTTC; CDR3aa: CASSPDRYGYTF
j_gene: TRBJ1-2; v_gene: TRBV16; d_gene: TRBD1; abundance: once; CDR3nt: TGTGCCAGCAGCCAATCGGACAGGGGTGGCGGCTACACCTTC; CDR3aa: CASSQSDRGGGYTF
j_gene: TRBJ2-3; v_gene: TRBV7-2; d_gene: TRBD2; abundance: .; CDR3nt: TGTGCCAGCAGCCCACTAGCGGGGGGGCAAACAGATACGCAGTATTTT; CDR3aa: CASSPLAGGQTDTQYF
j_gene: TRBJ1-1; v_gene: TRBV11-2; d_gene: TRBD1; abundance: .; CDR3nt: TGTGCCAGCAGCCCCCCGCCAGGGGGCACTGAAGCTTTCTTT; CDR3aa: CASSPPPGGTEAFF
j_gene: TRBJ2-5; v_gene: TRBV4-1; d_gene: .; abundance: .; CDR3nt: TGCGCCAGCAGCCAAGAGAGGCGCTTCCAAGAGACCCAGTACTTC; CDR3aa: CASSQERRFQETQYF
j_gene: TRBJ1-2; v_gene: TRBV6-6; d_gene: .; abundance: .; CDR3nt: TGTGCCAGCAGTTATTACCAACAGGGTTGGGATGGCTACACCTTC; CDR3aa: CASSYYQQGWDGYTF
j_gene: TRBJ1-1; v_gene: TRBV7-9; d_gene: .; abundance: .; CDR3nt: TGTGCCAGCAGCTGGTCGGGGAACACTGAAGCTTTCTTT; CDR3aa: CASSWSGNTEAFF
j_gene: TRBJ2-1; v_gene: TRBV6-5; d_gene: .; abundance: .; CDR3nt: TGTGCCAGCAGCTACTCGGGGCGGGGGCGCGCGCCTGAGCAGTTCTTC; CDR3aa: CASSYSGRGRAPEQFF
j_gene: TRBJ1-2; v_gene: TRBV27; d_gene: TRBD1; abundance: .; CDR3nt: TGTGCCAGCAGTCTATGGACAGGGGCGGCTGATGGCTACACCTTC; CDR3aa: CASSLWTGAADGYTF
j_gene: TRBJ1-1; v_gene: TRBV20-1; d_gene: TRBD1; abundance: .; CDR3nt: TGCAGTGCTAGTCGGGACAGCGGGACTGAAGCTTTCTTT; CDR3aa: CSASRDSGTEAFF
j_gene: TRBJ2-3; v_gene: TRBV5-8; d_gene: .; abundance: .; CDR3nt: TGTGCCAGCAGCTTATTGCGGGGTACGCAGTATTTT; CDR3aa: CASSLLRGTQYF
j_gene: TRBJ2-1; v_gene: TRBV5-1; d_gene: TRBD1; abundance: .; CDR3nt: TGCGCCAGCAGCTTGGGCCAGGGGGTCTACAATGAGCAGTTCTTC; CDR3aa: CASSLGQGVYNEQFF
j_gene: TRBJ1-1; v_gene: TRBV7-6; d_gene: .; abundance: .; CDR3nt: TGTGCCAGCAGCTTAGAACAGGGCCCGAGAACTGAAGCTTTCTTT; CDR3aa: CASSLEQGPRTEAFF
j_gene: TRBJ2-3; v_gene: TRBV7-9; d_gene: .; abundance: .; CDR3nt: TGTGCCAGCAGGCGGGGAGATACGCAGTATTTT; CDR3aa: CASRRGDTQYF
j_gene: TRBJ1-5; v_gene: TRBV7-2; d_gene: TRBD1; abundance: .; CDR3nt: TGTGCCAGCAGCAAAACAGGGGGCGACGGTCAGCCCCAGCATTTT; CDR3aa: CASSKTGGDGQPQHF
j_gene: TRBJ1-6; v_gene: TRBV4-1; d_gene: .; abundance: .; CDR3nt: TGCGCCAGCAGCCAAGAAGACAGCTCCTATAATTCACCCCTCCACTTT; CDR3aa: CASSQEDSSYNSPLHF
j_gene: TRBJ1-5; v_gene: TRBV19; d_gene: .; abundance: .; CDR3nt: TGTGCCAGTCACTCTCACAGGGATAGTCAGCCCCAGCATTTT; CDR3aa: CASHSHRDSQPQHF
j_gene: TRBJ1-1; v_gene: TRBV19; d_gene: TRBD1; abundance: .; CDR3nt: TGTGCCAGTTACTGGACAGGGGGCTCCATGAACACTGAAGCTTTCTTT; CDR3aa: CASYWTGGSMNTEAFF
j_gene: TRBJ1-3; v_gene: TRBV30; d_gene: .; abundance: .; CDR3nt: TGTGCCTGGAGTCCCGGGAGCCTCTCTGGAAACACCATATATTTT; CDR3aa: CAWSPGSLSGNTIYF
j_gene: TRBJ2-7; v_gene: TRBV11-2; d_gene: .; abundance: .; CDR3nt: TGTGCCAGCAGCCCTGACAGGCTCTCCTACGAGCAGTACTTC; CDR3aa: CASSPDRLSYEQYF
j_gene: TRBJ2-7; v_gene: TRBV6-5; d_gene: .; abundance: few; CDR3nt: TGCTCCACAGGGTTGGGCTACGAGCAGTACTTC; CDR3aa: CSTGLGYEQYF
j_gene: TRBJ2-1; v_gene: TRBV27; d_gene: .; abundance: .; CDR3nt: TGTGCCAGCAGTTTATTAGCTTTCGGGGTGAATGAGCAGTTCTTC; CDR3aa: CASSLLAFGVNEQFF
j_gene: TRBJ2-7; v_gene: TRBV4-3; d_gene: TRBD1; abundance: few; CDR3nt: TGCGCCAGCAGCCAAGACGTGACAGGGAACTACGAGCAGTACTTC; CDR3aa: CASSQDVTGNYEQYF
j_gene: TRBJ1-4; v_gene: TRBV5-6; d_gene: .; abundance: once; CDR3nt: TGTGCCAGCAGTCGGGATACAGGGTCTAATGAAAAACTGTTTTTT; CDR3aa: CASSRDTGSNEKLFF
j_gene: TRBJ2-3; v_gene: TRBV6-5; d_gene: TRBD2; abundance: .; CDR3nt: TGTGCCAGCGGGCTAGCGGGGCAGGGAGATACGCAGTATTTT; CDR3aa: CASGLAGQGDTQYF
j_gene: TRBJ1-3; v_gene: TRBV11-3; d_gene: .; abundance: few; CDR3nt: TGTGCCAGCAGCTCCGCCTGGGAGAGTGAAGGAAACACCATATATTTT; CDR3aa: CASSSAWESEGNTIYF
j_gene: TRBJ1-1; v_gene: TRBV18; d_gene: .; abundance: .; CDR3nt: TGTGCCAGCTCGAGTCAGGTGAACACTGAAGCTTTCTTT; CDR3aa: CASSSQVNTEAFF
j_gene: TRBJ2-1; v_gene: TRBV2; d_gene: TRBD1; abundance: once; CDR3nt: TGTGCCAGCAGGCCGGGACAGGGCGGGGATGAGCAGTTCTTC; CDR3aa: CASRPGQGGDEQFF
j_gene: TRBJ2-2; v_gene: TRBV9; d_gene: TRBD1; abundance: .; CDR3nt: TGTGCCAGCAGCTATGCAAACAGGGGGCGCGGCACCGGGGAGCTGTTTTTT; CDR3aa: CASSYANRGRGTGELFF
j_gene: TRBJ1-1; v_gene: TRBV18; d_gene: .; abundance: .; CDR3nt: TGTGCCAGCTCCAGGGTTGCCCCTGAAGCTTTCTTT; CDR3aa: CASSRVAPEAFF
j_gene: TRBJ1-1; v_gene: TRBV5-6; d_gene: TRBD1; abundance: .; CDR3nt: TGTGCCAGCAGCTTGGCCGGACAGGGGACCCCTGAAGCTTTCTTT; CDR3aa: CASSLAGQGTPEAFF
j_gene: TRBJ1-5; v_gene: TRBV6-6; d_gene: TRBD1; abundance: once; CDR3nt: TGTGCCAGCAGTCACTCATGGGACAGGGTGGGTCAGCCCCAGCATTTT; CDR3aa: CASSHSWDRVGQPQHF
j_gene: TRBJ2-3; v_gene: TRBV30; d_gene: TRBD2; abundance: once; CDR3nt: TGTGCCTGGAGCGGGGGGGCCACAGATACGCAGTATTTT; CDR3aa: CAWSGGATDTQYF
j_gene: TRBJ1-2; v_gene: TRBV29-1; d_gene: .; abundance: .; CDR3nt: TGCAGCGTTGAAGAGCGGTCAGGGGCAGGGGGCTACACCTTC; CDR3aa: CSVEERSGAGGYTF
j_gene: TRBJ2-3; v_gene: TRBV2; d_gene: TRBD1; abundance: .; CDR3nt: TGTGCCAGCAGGGGGGACAGCAGCACAGATACGCAGTATTTT; CDR3aa: CASRGDSSTDTQYF